The following is a T cell receptor beta chain sequence with its context. Its antigen remains unidentified. The CDR3 length is 15 residues. The germline gives CDR1 SGHVS, CDR2 FQNEAQ. After removal of 2 bases from V and 6 bases from J, the junction contained 6 bases not matched to a gene. Synthetic inline TR CDR3 controls covering all V-J pairings were spiked into each PCR. Method: immunoSEQ multiplex PCR; TCRdb's copy keeps in-frame clones and lacks some. The sample records over 25,000 clones, just under 90% being singletons. This sample is part of a study of multiple sclerosis patients with progressive multifocal leukoencephalopathy. Points from the study as a whole: PML-onset expanded TRB clones were detectable before and during natalizumab therapy.

Time point reported: roughly 6 months of natalizumab therapy. The rearrangement joins TRBV7-8 to TRBJ2-3, with TRBD2 matching 9 bases. The receptor was isolated from a human donor with multiple sclerosis. The sample in question was PBMCs, obtained from a patient treated with natalizumab. This CDR3 is CASSLRSGSGDTQYF. For the CDR3, the DNA is TGTGCCAGCAGCTTACGTAGCGGGAGTGGGGATACGCAGTATTTT.